This note documents a single T cell receptor beta chain sequence. Its antigen is still unknown. Per-base qualities were not stored, and no clone one base away is much larger. Additional DNA sequences in this sample encode the identical CDR3. V loses 0 bases of germline sequence and J loses 2 bases, and the interval between the two ends is 8 bases. Taken from cysteine to phenylalanine, the CDR3 has 14 residues. Solely the CDR3 DNA is kept, with 42 bases framed from the first base. The germline V gene encodes CDR1 SGDLS and CDR2 YYNGEE. The source of the sample is a study of graft-versus-host responses after intestinal transplantation (dated by TCRdb to the early 2020s). Regarding the study in general: Recipients received multivisceral, liver-intestinal, or isolated intestinal transplants. Every recipient was given anti-thymocyte globulin induction, followed by around three years of maintenance tacrolimus and steroids. After intestinal transplantation, graft-versus-host and host-versus-graft alloreactive T cell clones in the graft, circulation and bone marrow were tracked using bulk TCR-beta CDR3 sequencing. Alloreactive clones were identified by sequencing pre-transplant mixed lymphocyte reaction products and comparing them with unstimulated pre-transplant donor and recipient T cells. The cohort enrolled about two dozen intestinal transplant recipients, one of whom was a retransplant, and a few patients without pretransplant specimens were excluded. A peak of at least 4% donor T cells among recipient peripheral blood mononuclear cells was the definition used for donor T cell macrochimerism. Samples from a few later patients were sequenced in-house on an Illumina MiSeq with MiXCR processing rather than by the commercial service. Study-level results and caveats: GvH clones were found in recipient bone marrow, and some of the GvH clones appeared earlier in ileal mucosa or blood, which is consistent with an intestinal mucosal origin. In the allografts of patients with donor T cell macrochimerism, GvH to HvG T cell clonal ratios were high. Conclusions were limited by the relatively low number and heterogeneity of intestinal transplant patients. Early after transplant, peak levels of circulating GvH clones were found to be associated with declines in HvG clones.

Libraries were made using the immunoSEQ multiplex PCR assay. For most patients, genomic DNA was isolated using the Qiagen DNeasy Blood and Tissue Kit and was shipped frozen to Adaptive Biotechnologies for TCR sequencing. For most patients, high-throughput TCR-beta CDR3 sequencing of genomic DNA was performed by Adaptive Biotechnologies. The study's own analysis went as follows. Adaptive's ImmunoSEQ software supplied the TCR sequencing data for approximately 18 patients, while MiXCR and VDJtools were used to process a few other patients. CD4 versus CD8 sorting errors were corrected by removing sequences found in both subsets at a frequency ratio below 5:1. CDR3 nucleotide sequences shared by donor and recipient were removed because the origin of these sequences could not be assigned. To be classed as alloreactive, a clone needed at least 2-fold expansion over unstimulated cells and a minimum CFSE-low frequency of 0.002% (template counts) or 0.001% (read counts). Clones detected in sequenced pre-transplant spleen, lymph node, or MLR CFSE-low populations of the donor or recipient were defined as mappable. Cumulative frequency of alloreactive clones was calculated as a percentage of all sequences weighted by copy number. As stored in TCRdb, this immuneACCESS dataset retains in-frame rearrangements with V and J assigned. A fraction of the clones does not appear; measured against another copy, unresolved V genes explain less than half of the discrepancy, and the remainder lacks a known reason. V and J calls and clone size come straight from that table; D and trimming were deduced from the DNA. A total of about 92,000 clones appear in this sample, under 95% of them only once. Roughly 5.6% of the sample comes from the top ten.

The sample's time point label, in plain terms: cells obtained before transplantation from donor or recipient. CD3+CD4+ and CD3+CD8+ populations were FACS-sorted from unstimulated pre-transplant donor and recipient cells taken from spleen or lymph nodes. This receptor was taken from a human donor who received an intestinal transplant. The chain links TRBV9 with TRBJ2-5; tentative D gene TRBD2, with 5 bases matching. This sample comprised unstimulated CD8+ T cells sorted from spleen or lymph node cells, obtained before intestinal transplant. The bases are TGTGCCAGCAGCGTAGTGGGCGGGCAAGAGACCCAGTACTTC. This yields the protein CASSVVGGQETQYF.